The 25 T cell receptor beta chains presented below share a single source sample, sequenced in a study of T cell responses to AZD1222 COVID-19 vaccine. Libraries were prepared by immunoSEQ multiplex PCR; TCRdb keeps only in-frame clonotypes and omits some of them. The data show about 110,000 clones, under 95% seen once. Here the sequenced sample was peripheral blood, taken on day 0 of AZD1222 vaccination. These receptors came from an adult in good health.

The chain recombines TRBV6-6 with TRBJ1-6; D is unresolved. The V gene lost 5 bases and the J gene lost 0 bases, with 23 bases spanning the gap. From germline, CDR1 is MNHNY and CDR2 SVGAGI (reference sequence). The CDR3 is made up of 20 amino acids. CDR3 in amino acids: CASSPAVPRGGFSYNSPLHF. The CDR3, as DNA: TGTGCCAGCAGTCCCGCGGTCCCTCGGGGTGGTTTCTCCTATAATTCACCCCTCCACTTT.

This chain connects TRBV10-1 to TRBJ1-2; 7 bases match TRBD1. The germline V gene has CDR1 WNHNN and CDR2 SYGVQD (reference sequence). J lost 4 bases, V lost 6 bases, and 17 bases had no gene match. The CDR3 is 17 amino acids. The CDR3: CASSDGYRDSKTYGYTF. In nucleotides, the CDR3 is TGCGCCAGCAGCGACGGCTACCGGGACAGTAAAACCTATGGCTACACCTTC.

The chain carries TRBV9 and TRBJ2-7, with TRBD2 matching 7 bases. Germline V CDR1 and CDR2: SGDLS, YYNGEE. Trimming cost V 4 bases and J 4 bases; bases outside gene matches: 17. This CDR3 has 17 residues. CDR3 DNA: TGTGCCAGCAGCCGCGAGGGAGGGCAGGGTGAAAATTACGAGCAGTACTTC. Translating gives CASSREGGQGENYEQYF.

This clone was seen just once. The J gene is TRBJ1-5, the V gene TRBV18, with unresolved D. This CDR3 contains 13 residues. Germline V gene sequence: CDR1 KGHSH, CDR2 LQKENI. Trimming pared 8 bases from V and 4 bases from J, leaving 12 bases between. The CDR3 DNA is TGTGCCAGCACCCAAAATAGTAATCAGCCCCAGCATTTT. This sequence encodes CASTQNSNQPQHF.

The chain recombines TRBV6-1 with TRBJ1-4, with D unresolved. This CDR3 contains 14 residues. Trimming removed 2 bases at V and 5 bases at J, with 9 bases between. Per the germline V gene, CDR1 is MNHNS and CDR2 is SASEGT. CDR3 region: CASSEQTINEKLFF. DNA for the CDR3: TGTGCCAGCAGTGAACAGACTATCAATGAAAAACTGTTTTTT.

This clone appeared a single time. The chain uses TRBV4-1 and TRBJ1-4, with TRBD1 matching 7 bases. CDR3 size: 16 residues. The V segment lost 0 bases and the J segment 5 bases; nucleotides outside the gene matches: 6. Per the germline V gene, CDR1 is MGHRA and CDR2 is YSYEKL. CDR3 sequence reads: CASSQDGTRGNEKLFF. The CDR3 DNA reads TGCGCCAGCAGCCAAGATGGAACCAGGGGGAATGAAAAACTGTTTTTT.

J is TRBJ2-5 and V is TRBV24-1; 8 bases match TRBD1. Trimming took 2 bases from V and 5 from J; bases not matched to a gene: 6. The CDR3 consists of 15 residues. CDR1 is KGHDR, CDR2 SFDVKD, per germline. The CDR3 loop is CATSDSPTGAETQYF. As DNA, the CDR3 is TGTGCCACCAGTGATTCTCCGACAGGGGCCGAGACCCAGTACTTC.

The V and J genes are TRBV4-1 and TRBJ1-2; D is uncertain. V lost 4 bases and J 4 bases, leaving 4 bases between the germline ends. The CDR3 totals 11 residues. Per the germline V gene, CDR1 is MGHRA and CDR2 is YSYEKL. CDR3 region: CASSPGYGYTF. CDR3 nucleotide sequence: TGCGCCAGCAGCCCGGGCTATGGCTACACCTTC.

The chain couples TRBV7-9 to TRBJ1-2; D is perhaps TRBD1 (5 bases). V shed 6 bases and J shed 4 bases, with 15 bases lying between them. The length of the CDR3 is 14 residues. The V gene's germline CDR1 is SEHNR and CDR2 FQNEAQ (reference sequence). The CDR3 nucleotides read TGTGCCAGCAGTTCCGGGGGTCTCCTCTATGGCTACACCTTC. It specifies CASSSGGLLYGYTF.

In DNA, the CDR3 is TGTGCCAGCAGTCCTCCTGACAGGGTGGAGACCCAGTACTTC. As protein: CASSPPDRVETQYF. The chain has TRBV7-9 and TRBJ2-5; 7 positions match TRBD1. The germline V gene encodes CDR1 SEHNR and CDR2 FQNEAQ (reference sequence). After removal of 6 bases from V and 5 bases from J, the junction contained 9 bases not matched to a gene. This CDR3 is 14 amino acids long.

As DNA, the CDR3 is TGTGCCAGCAGCCAAGCACCTGGACAGGGCATCTATGGCTACACCTTC. This translates into CASSQAPGQGIYGYTF. This chain joins TRBV3-1 (or the pseudogene TRBV3-2) and TRBJ1-2; 8 bases fit TRBD1. V was pared by 1 base and J by 4 bases, with 8 bases of the junction left unmatched. The germline V gene has CDR1 LGHDT and CDR2 YNNKEL (reference sequence). The CDR3 length is 16 residues.

The chain is built from TRBV19 and TRBJ2-1; TRBD2 agrees at 7 bases. This CDR3 is built from 15 residues. Germline V lookup: CDR1 LNHDA, CDR2 SQIVND (reference sequence). V gave up 3 bases and J gave up 6 bases; unmatched junction bases: 8. The CDR3 spells CASSMGGGGFNEQFF. CDR3 DNA: TGTGCCAGTAGTATGGGCGGGGGAGGTTTCAATGAGCAGTTCTTC. The complete variable domain, with remaining parts taken from reference TRBV19 and TRBJ2-1, reads DGGITQSPKYLFRKEGQNVTLSCEQNLNHDAMYWYRQDPGQGLRLIYYSQIVNDFQKGDIAEGYSVSREKKESFPLTVTSAQKNPTAFYLCASSMGGGGFNEQFFGPGTRLTVL.

The chain carries TRBV6-4 and TRBJ1-2, with 9 nucleotides matching TRBD1. V shed 6 bases and J 6 bases; nucleotides not matched to a gene: 11. The CDR3 consists of 15 residues. Germline CDR1 reads MRHNA; CDR2 reads SNTAGT. The CDR3 bases are TGTGCCAGCAGACCTTTACAGGGGGCGATGGATGGCTACACCTTC. Its protein is CASRPLQGAMDGYTF.

This rearrangement joins TRBV20-1 to TRBJ1-2; TRBD1 is a possible D gene (5 bases). CDR3 length: 14 amino acids. CDR1 and CDR2 from the germline V gene are DFQATT and SNEGSKA (reference sequence). With 3 bases removed from V and 8 bases from J, the gap between germline ends came to 19 bases. This CDR3 reads CSASPEQVNGGYTF. In DNA, the CDR3 is TGCAGTGCTAGTCCCGAACAGGTAAACGGAGGCTACACCTTC.

The chain recombines TRBV15 with TRBJ1-2; D unclear. Germline CDR1 reads LNHNV; CDR2 reads YYDKDF (reference sequence). V was trimmed by 3 bases and J by 8 bases, leaving 13 bases between them. The CDR3 has 13 residues. The CDR3: CATSSPGGSGYTF. CDR3 nucleotides: TGTGCCACCAGCAGCCCAGGAGGAAGCGGCTACACCTTC. The whole variable domain, remainder taken from reference TRBV15 and TRBJ1-2, is DAMVIQNPRYQVTQFGKPVTLSCSQTLNHNVMYWYQQKSSQAPKLLFHYYDKDFNNEADTPDNFQSRRPNTSFCFLDIRSPGLGDTAMYLCATSSPGGSGYTFGSGTRLTVV.

This clone has a count of ten or more. The V call is TRBV27, the J call TRBJ2-2; either TRBD1 or TRBD2 may fit D (5 bases each). The V gene's germline CDR1 is MNHEY and CDR2 SMNVEV (reference sequence). This CDR3 has 14 amino acids. V was pared by 9 bases and J by 7 bases, with 18 bases between. This CDR3 reads CASRDGQAHGELFF. CDR3 bases: TGTGCCAGTAGGGACGGACAAGCCCACGGGGAGCTGTTTTTT.

The chain employs TRBV19 and TRBJ1-2; 9 bases align to TRBD1. The CDR3 sequence is 14 residues long. V was clipped by 5 bases and J by 7 bases; unmatched bases: 8. Germline values: CDR1 LNHDA, CDR2 SQIVND (reference sequence). The CDR3 DNA follows: TGTGCCAGTAGTTCGTCGGGACAGGGACTTGGCTACACCTTC. It yields the protein CASSSSGQGLGYTF. The full variable domain, rest sourced from reference TRBV19 and TRBJ1-2, is DGGITQSPKYLFRKEGQNVTLSCEQNLNHDAMYWYRQDPGQGLRLIYYSQIVNDFQKGDIAEGYSVSREKKESFPLTVTSAQKNPTAFYLCASSSSGQGLGYTFGSGTRLTVV.

The J gene is TRBJ2-3, the V gene TRBV5-6, with a possible D match to TRBD1 (6 bases). This CDR3 contains 11 residues. The germline V gene encodes CDR1 SGHDT and CDR2 YYEEEE. Trimming left V 1 base short and J 14 bases short, with 11 bases between. The CDR3 sequence: CASSLNVDRYF. CDR3 nucleotide sequence: TGTGCCAGCAGCTTGAATGTGGACAGGTATTTT.

The chain uses TRBV19 and TRBJ1-5; TRBD1 matches 8 bases. Trimming cost V 2 bases and J 2 bases; bases outside gene matches: 2. The CDR3 is made up of 15 amino acids. Germline lookup yields CDR1 LNHDA and CDR2 SQIVND (reference sequence). The CDR3 region has the DNA TGTGCCAGTAGTATAACGGGACAGGGCAATCAGCCCCAGCATTTT. Amino acid sequence: CASSITGQGNQPQHF.

CDR3 bases: TGTGCCAGCAGTCCCCTCATTACGGGGTTCGCAGATACGCAGTATTTT. This encodes CASSPLITGFADTQYF. The chain uses TRBV27 and TRBJ2-3; tentatively, D is TRBD2 (5 bases). Looked up from germline, CDR1 is MNHEY and CDR2 is SMNVEV (reference sequence). V gave up 5 bases and J gave up 4 bases, with 19 bases separating them. The CDR3 consists of 16 residues.

The V and J genes are TRBV5-1 and TRBJ2-6, with no clear D. V gave up 0 bases and J gave up 9 bases, with 7 bases separating them. The CDR3 sequence is 13 residues long. Germline V lookup: CDR1 SGHRS, CDR2 YFSETQ. The DNA of the CDR3 is TGCGCCAGCAGCTTGGAAGATGTCAACGTCCTGACTTTC. Its translation is CASSLEDVNVLTF.

The genes are TRBV11-3 and TRBJ1-4, with 7 bases that match TRBD1. The CDR3 sequence is 15 residues long. V shed 5 bases and J 1 base; nucleotides not matched to a gene: 4. CDR1 is SGHNT, CDR2 YENEEA, per germline. The CDR3, as DNA: TGTGCCAGCAGCCGACAGGGACGAACTAATGAAAAACTGTTTTTT. It specifies CASSRQGRTNEKLFF. Full variable domain (outside the CDR3, taken from reference TRBV11-3 and TRBJ1-4): EAGVVQSPRYKIIEKKQPVAFWCNPISGHNTLYWYLQNLGQGPELLIRYENEEAVDDSQLPKDRFSAERLKGVDSTLKIQPAELGDSAVYLCASSRQGRTNEKLFFGSGTQLSVL.

This sequence joins TRBV7-2 and TRBJ2-2, with TRBD1 as a possible D gene (5 bases). The CDR3 spans 14 residues. V gave up 5 bases and J gave up 3 bases, with 10 bases separating them. From germline, CDR1 is SGHTA and CDR2 FQGNSA. The CDR3: CASSRRADTGELFF. The DNA for the CDR3 is TGTGCCAGCAGCCGCAGGGCAGACACCGGGGAGCTGTTTTTT.

This rearrangement joins TRBV4-1 to TRBJ1-2; D is uncertain. Looked up from germline, CDR1 is MGHRA and CDR2 is YSYEKL. The CDR3 runs 14 residues. The V end lost 5 bases, the J end lost 6 bases, and 16 bases lay between the germline ends. This CDR3 reads CASSSLTLPHGYTF. CDR3 sequence (DNA): TGCGCCAGCAGCTCCTTGACCCTTCCCCATGGCTACACCTTC.

The V and J genes are TRBV2 and TRBJ2-1; D ambiguous. Germline CDR1 reads SNHLY; CDR2 reads FYNNEI. The CDR3 runs 12 residues. Between the trimmed V and J ends, which lost 4 bases and 7 bases, there was a span of 8 bases. CDR3 DNA sequence: TGTGCCAGCAGTGGTCGTCCGAATGAGCAGTTCTTC. This gives the protein CASSGRPNEQFF.